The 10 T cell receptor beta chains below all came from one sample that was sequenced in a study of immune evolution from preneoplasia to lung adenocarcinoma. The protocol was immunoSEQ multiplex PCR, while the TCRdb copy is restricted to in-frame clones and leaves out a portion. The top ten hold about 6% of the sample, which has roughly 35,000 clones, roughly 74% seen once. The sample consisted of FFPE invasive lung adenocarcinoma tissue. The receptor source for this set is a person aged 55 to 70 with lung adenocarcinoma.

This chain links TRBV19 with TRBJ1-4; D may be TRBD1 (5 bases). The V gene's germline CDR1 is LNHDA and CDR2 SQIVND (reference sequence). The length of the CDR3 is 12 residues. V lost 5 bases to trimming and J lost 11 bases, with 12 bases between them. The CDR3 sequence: CASSFDRVKLFF. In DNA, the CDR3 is TGTGCCAGTAGTTTCGACAGAGTTAAACTGTTTTTT.

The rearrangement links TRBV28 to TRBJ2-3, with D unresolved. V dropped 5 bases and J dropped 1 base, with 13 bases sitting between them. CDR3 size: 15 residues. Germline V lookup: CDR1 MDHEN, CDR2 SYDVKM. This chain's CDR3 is CASSDPRLGTDTQYF. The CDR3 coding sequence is TGTGCCAGCAGTGACCCAAGGTTGGGCACAGATACGCAGTATTTT.

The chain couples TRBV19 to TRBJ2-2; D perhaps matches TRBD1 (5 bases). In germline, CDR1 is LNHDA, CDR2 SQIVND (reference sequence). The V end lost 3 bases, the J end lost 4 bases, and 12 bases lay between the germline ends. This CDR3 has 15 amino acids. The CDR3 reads CASSIGPQGTGELFF. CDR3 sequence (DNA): TGTGCCAGTAGTATCGGACCCCAGGGCACCGGGGAGCTGTTTTTT.

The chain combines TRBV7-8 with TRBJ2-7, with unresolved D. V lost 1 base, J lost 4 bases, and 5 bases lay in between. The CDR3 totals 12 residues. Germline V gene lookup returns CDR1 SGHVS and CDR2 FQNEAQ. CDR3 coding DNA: TGTGCCAGCAGCTTAGATCCGTACGAGCAGTACTTC. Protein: CASSLDPYEQYF.

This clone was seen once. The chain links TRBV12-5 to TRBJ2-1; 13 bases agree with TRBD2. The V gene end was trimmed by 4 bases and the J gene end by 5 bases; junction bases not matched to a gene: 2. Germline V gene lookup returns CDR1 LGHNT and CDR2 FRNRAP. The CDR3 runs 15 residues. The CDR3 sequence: CASGYGTSGNNEQFF. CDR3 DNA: TGTGCTAGTGGTTATGGGACTAGCGGGAACAATGAGCAGTTCTTC.

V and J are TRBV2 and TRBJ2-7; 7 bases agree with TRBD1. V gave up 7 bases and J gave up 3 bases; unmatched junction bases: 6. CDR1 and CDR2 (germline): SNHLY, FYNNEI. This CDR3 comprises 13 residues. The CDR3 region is CASMGTAGYEQYF. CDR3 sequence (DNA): TGTGCCAGCATGGGGACAGCCGGCTACGAGCAGTACTTC. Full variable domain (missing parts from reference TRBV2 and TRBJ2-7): EPEVTQTPSHQVTQMGQEVILRCVPISNHLYFYWYRQILGQKVEFLVSFYNNEISEKSEIFDDQFSVERPDGSNFTLKIRSTKLEDSAMYFCASMGTAGYEQYFGPGTRLTVT.

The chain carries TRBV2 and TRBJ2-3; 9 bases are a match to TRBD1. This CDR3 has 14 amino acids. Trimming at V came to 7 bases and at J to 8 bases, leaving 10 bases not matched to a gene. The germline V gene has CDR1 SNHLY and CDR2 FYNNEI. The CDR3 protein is CASTAGQGLSTQYF. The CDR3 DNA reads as TGTGCCAGCACTGCGGGACAGGGCCTAAGTACGCAGTATTTT.

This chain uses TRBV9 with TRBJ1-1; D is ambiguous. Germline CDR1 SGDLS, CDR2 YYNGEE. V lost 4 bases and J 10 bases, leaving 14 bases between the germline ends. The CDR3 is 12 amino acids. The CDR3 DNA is TGTGCCAGCAGCCCACCTTTGGCGGGAGCTTTCTTT. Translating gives CASSPPLAGAFF.

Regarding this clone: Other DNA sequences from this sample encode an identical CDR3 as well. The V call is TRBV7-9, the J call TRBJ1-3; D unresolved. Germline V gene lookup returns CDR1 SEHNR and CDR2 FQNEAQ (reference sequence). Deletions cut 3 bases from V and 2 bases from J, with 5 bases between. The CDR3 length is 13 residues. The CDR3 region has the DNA TGTGCCAGCAGCTTGGCAGCTGGAAACACCATATATTTT. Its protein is CASSLAAGNTIYF.

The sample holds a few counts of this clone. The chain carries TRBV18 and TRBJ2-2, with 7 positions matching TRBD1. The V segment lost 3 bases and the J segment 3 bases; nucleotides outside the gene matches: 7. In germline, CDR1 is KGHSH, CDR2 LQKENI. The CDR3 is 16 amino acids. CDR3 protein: CASSPYRGPDTGELFF. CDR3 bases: TGTGCCAGCTCACCCTACAGGGGTCCTGACACCGGGGAGCTGTTTTTT.